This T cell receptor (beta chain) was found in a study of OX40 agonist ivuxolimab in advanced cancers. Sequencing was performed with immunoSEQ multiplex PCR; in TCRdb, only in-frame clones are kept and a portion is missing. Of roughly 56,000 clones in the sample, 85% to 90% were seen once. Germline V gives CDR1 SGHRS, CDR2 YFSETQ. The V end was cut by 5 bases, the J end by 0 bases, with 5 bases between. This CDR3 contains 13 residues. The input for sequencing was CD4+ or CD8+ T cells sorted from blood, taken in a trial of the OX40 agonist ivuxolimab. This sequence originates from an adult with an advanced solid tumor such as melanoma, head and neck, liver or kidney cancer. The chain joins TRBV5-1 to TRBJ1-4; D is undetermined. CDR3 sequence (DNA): TGCGCCAGCAGTGAGACAACTAATGAAAAACTGTTTTTT. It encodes CASSETTNEKLFF.